This T cell receptor (beta chain) was obtained from a study of naive and memory T cell subsets. J was trimmed by 8 bases and V by 7 bases; bases with no gene match: 14. The germline V gene encodes CDR1 MNHEY and CDR2 SVGAGI. This CDR3 spans 15 amino acids. Study-level points and caveats: No ground truth validated the naive and memory repertoire findings. RNA-based TCR counts may shift with T cell activation and differentiation.

This clonotype appeared many times. Its matching antigen is unknown. Two oligonucleotides, mixed equimolar, formed the beta constant-region primer covering TRBC1 and TRBC2. The ligated cDNA underwent four PCR rounds using SP2 and nested alpha and beta constant-region primers. TCRdb re-analysed the UMI-ligation and nested PCR reads in MiXCR, keeping a single row per CDR3 protein. The repertoire holds some 100,000 distinct CDR3 sequences, with 7% as singletons. Material: central memory CD4+ T cells from blood. J is TRBJ1-2 and V is TRBV6-5; 9 nucleotides match TRBD1. The clonotype comes from a human donor in good health. CDR3 nucleotides: TGTGCCAGCATCCTACGGTGGGGACAGGGCGGGGGCTACACCTTC. Translation gives CASILRWGQGGGYTF.